This T cell receptor beta chain emerged from a study of T cells in Graves' hyperthyroidism and ophthalmopathy. Findings and limits, study-wide: In blood, most of the thyroid clonotypes expanded above 0.001 were also present.

This clonotype occurred a few times. Antigen unknown. Those patients with uncontrolled infection, other autoimmune disease, pregnancy or lactation were excluded. RNA transcripts yielded amplified TCR beta CDR3 regions. The primer set for the first-round RT-PCR of the TCR CDR3 was HTBI. A single record per CDR3 protein comes from TCRdb applying MiXCR to the multiplex PCR reads. Found here are around 600,000 distinct CDR3 sequences, 14% of them singletons; the top ten hold around 13%. The clonotype was recovered from a woman between 50 and 59 years old with Graves' ophthalmopathy. The source material was blood.

CDR3 region: CASGWTSGYEQYF. CDR3 DNA: TGTGCCAGCGGCTGGACTAGCGGATACGAGCAGTACTTC. The gene calls are TRBV27 and TRBJ2-7, with 10 bases matching TRBD2. The CDR3 is made up of 13 amino acids. From germline, CDR1 is MNHEY and CDR2 SMNVEV (reference sequence). V was pared by 8 bases and J by 4 bases, with 5 bases of the junction left unmatched.